A single sample gave rise to the 27 T cell receptor beta chains below, sequenced in a study of Ad26.COV2.S vaccination and SARS-CoV-2 variants. Treatment indicated: approximately 18 received Ad26.COV2.S at low or high dose, single or two shots; five or six received placebo; per-sample allocation not given. Specimen acquisition occurred on day 63 following the initial vaccine or placebo injection. The table came from immunoSEQ multiplex PCR; TCRdb's copy has only in-frame clones and leaves some out. The profile shows hundreds of thousands of clones, 80% to 95% of them singletons. Specimen: peripheral blood, collected in a trial of Ad26.COV2.S vaccine versus placebo. The receptor set was obtained from a person between 18 and 60 years old who received the Ad26.COV2.S COVID-19 vaccine or a placebo.

This clone occurred once. The rearrangement joins TRBV5-4 to TRBJ1-4; 7 positions match TRBD1. CDR1 and CDR2 from the germline V gene are SGHNT and YYREEE (reference sequence). Trimming cost V 4 bases and J 5 bases; bases outside gene matches: 2. The CDR3 consists of 13 residues. CDR3 bases: TGTGCCAGCAGCCTACAGGGGAATGAAAAACTGTTTTTT. Protein sequence: CASSLQGNEKLFF. The complete variable domain, with remaining parts taken from reference TRBV5-4 and TRBJ1-4, reads ETGVTQSPTHLIKTRGQQVTLRCSSQSGHNTVSWYQQALGQGPQFIFQYYREEENGRGNFPPRFSGLQFPNYSSELNVNALELDDSALYLCASSLQGNEKLFFGSGTQLSVL.

This clone was seen a single time. This chain connects TRBV7-2 to TRBJ2-3; 12 bases map to TRBD2. Germline values: CDR1 SGHTA, CDR2 FQGNSA. The CDR3 has 18 residues. Germline trimming cut 4 bases from V and 2 bases from J; bases unmatched to any gene: 10. Here the CDR3 DNA reads TGTGCCAGCAGCTATATTCGACTAGCGGGAGCTGTCACAGATACGCAGTATTTT. It encodes CASSYIRLAGAVTDTQYF.

This chain links TRBV2 with TRBJ1-5; D is uncertain. The CDR3 consists of 17 residues. In germline, CDR1 is SNHLY, CDR2 FYNNEI. V shed 2 bases and J shed 0 bases, with 14 bases lying between them. In DNA, the CDR3 is TGTGCCAGCAGTGAATCGGTCAGAGACTATAGCAATCAGCCCCAGCATTTT. Its translation: CASSESVRDYSNQPQHF.

The chain couples TRBV18 to TRBJ1-5; a possible D gene is TRBD1 (5 bases). Trimming cost V 2 bases and J 4 bases, with 9 bases left between them. Germline V lookup: CDR1 KGHSH, CDR2 LQKENI. The CDR3 totals 14 residues. CDR3 residues: CASSPLGGNQPQHF. The CDR3 DNA reads as TGTGCCAGCTCACCATTGGGGGGGAATCAGCCCCAGCATTTT.

The chain is built from TRBV4-1 and TRBJ2-7; 8 nucleotides line up with TRBD2. This CDR3 region has 14 residues. CDR1 and CDR2 from the germline V gene are MGHRA and YSYEKL. V was clipped by 8 bases and J by 3 bases; unmatched bases: 9. In DNA form, the CDR3 reads TGCGCCAGCCGCATAGCTAGCGGGCTCTACGAGCAGTACTTC. Its protein is CASRIASGLYEQYF.

The chain has TRBV29-1 and TRBJ2-1, with 8 nucleotides matching TRBD1. The CDR3 length is 14 residues. Germline V lookup: CDR1 SQVTM, CDR2 ANQGSEA. Unmatched junction bases numbered 8, after V lost 7 bases and J lost 3 bases. The CDR3 is CSALGQGLYNEQFF. CDR3 sequence (DNA): TGCAGCGCCCTAGGACAGGGACTCTACAATGAGCAGTTCTTC.

This clone has more than one count but fewer than ten. The gene calls are TRBV4-1 and TRBJ2-1; possibly TRBD1 or TRBD2 for D (5 bases each). V was pared by 6 bases and J by 0 bases, with 18 bases between. Germline V CDR1 and CDR2: MGHRA, YSYEKL. The length of the CDR3 is 17 residues. Written as DNA, the CDR3 is TGCGCCAGCAGTCCCACGGGGCGGTTCAGCTCCTACAATGAGCAGTTCTTC. The encoded protein is CASSPTGRFSSYNEQFF.

This clone was counted once. This chain links TRBV28 with TRBJ2-2; 9 bases agree with TRBD1. In germline, CDR1 is MDHEN, CDR2 SYDVKM. Trimming removed 1 base from V and 6 bases from J; junction bases left unmatched: 6. The CDR3 consists of 16 residues. CDR3 DNA sequence: TGTGCCAGCAGTTTATCTCCGGGACAGGGCGCCGGGGAGCTGTTTTTT. Its translation: CASSLSPGQGAGELFF.

This clone was seen just once. The chain joins TRBV10-3 to TRBJ2-3; 10 bases agree with TRBD1. After removal of 10 bases from V and 5 bases from J, the junction contained 12 bases not matched to a gene. The CDR3 consists of 15 residues. Germline loops: CDR1 ENHRY, CDR2 SYGVKD. The CDR3 DNA is TGTGCCACCCTCACGTCCCGGGACAGGGGAGATACGCAGTATTTT. Translating gives CATLTSRDRGDTQYF.

The chain couples TRBV5-6 to TRBJ1-2, with 9 bases identical to TRBD1. The CDR3 covers 15 residues. The germline V gene encodes CDR1 SGHDT and CDR2 YYEEEE. V shed 6 bases, J shed 0 bases, and the junction held 6 bases outside the gene matches. Here the CDR3 reads CASTIQGAANYGYTF. The CDR3 region has the DNA TGTGCCAGCACCATACAGGGGGCCGCTAACTATGGCTACACCTTC.

V and J are TRBV14 and TRBJ1-2; the D gene is possibly TRBD1 (5 bases). This CDR3 contains 16 residues. The V gene lost 1 base and the J gene lost 5 bases, with 17 bases spanning the gap. Germline CDR1 and CDR2: SGHDN and FVKESK. The CDR3 nucleotides read TGTGCCAGCAGCCAAGTCAGCGGCAGGGCCGCTTATGGCTACACCTTC. It codes for CASSQVSGRAAYGYTF.

The chain employs TRBV4-3 and TRBJ2-7; TRBD1 matches at 9 bases. Germline assignment: CDR1 LGHNA and CDR2 YSLEER. This CDR3 contains 17 residues. Trimming removed 1 base from V and 2 bases from J; junction bases left unmatched: 9. In nucleotides, the CDR3 is TGCGCCAGCAGCCAAGGTCCCTTGGACAGGGGAACCTACGAGCAGTACTTC. Its protein is CASSQGPLDRGTYEQYF.

The chain couples TRBV5-6 to TRBJ2-3, with D possibly TRBD2 on 6 matching bases. Trimming took off 2 bases at V and 0 bases at J, with 10 bases between the two ends. Germline lookup yields CDR1 SGHDT and CDR2 YYEEEE. CDR3 length equals 15 residues. CDR3 region: CASSFSSASTDTQYF. CDR3 DNA: TGTGCCAGCAGCTTCTCTAGCGCTAGCACAGATACGCAGTATTTT.

The chain links TRBV7-2 to TRBJ2-2; TRBD1 aligns across 8 bases. J gave up 0 bases and V 7 bases, and 4 bases lay outside the gene matches. Germline V gene sequence: CDR1 SGHTA, CDR2 FQGNSA. There are 15 residues in the CDR3. The CDR3 loop reads CASTQDRANTGELFF. The CDR3 DNA reads TGTGCCAGCACCCAGGACAGGGCGAACACCGGGGAGCTGTTTTTT.

This chain joins TRBV7-2 and TRBJ1-3, with a possible D match to TRBD1 (5 bases). This CDR3 contains 17 residues. CDR1 is SGHTA and CDR2 is FQGNSA in the germline V gene. V gave up 5 bases and J gave up 6 bases, with 23 bases separating them. The CDR3 DNA reads TGTGCCAGCAGCCCACTGCAGGGAGGTGCTTCAGTAAACACCATATATTTT. Encoded protein: CASSPLQGGASVNTIYF. Using reference TRBV7-2 and TRBJ1-3 for the parts outside the CDR3, the full variable domain is GAGVSQSPSNKVTEKGKDVELRCDPISGHTALYWYRQSLGQGLEFLIYFQGNSAPDKSGLPSDRFSAERTGGSVSTLTIQRTQQEDSAVYLCASSPLQGGASVNTIYFGEGSWLTVV.

The gene calls are TRBV10-3 and TRBJ2-1; D not resolved. CDR3 length equals 12 residues. Deletions cut 7 bases from V and 4 bases from J, with 8 bases between. Germline V lookup: CDR1 ENHRY, CDR2 SYGVKD. CDR3 sequence: CAIKTEYNEQFF. The CDR3 nucleotides are TGTGCCATCAAAACGGAATACAATGAGCAGTTCTTC.

This rearrangement joins TRBV29-1 to TRBJ2-5, with 8 bases matching TRBD1. The CDR3 consists of 14 residues. Germline CDR1 reads SQVTM; CDR2 reads ANQGSEA. V lost 6 bases to trimming and J lost 4 bases; unmatched junction nucleotides: 10. The CDR3 loop reads CSVTRQGHGETQYF. CDR3 coding DNA: TGCAGCGTAACCCGACAGGGGCATGGAGAGACCCAGTACTTC.

This clone was found a few times. The chain is built from TRBV6-5 and TRBJ1-5; D call uncertain. Trimming shortened V by 0 bases and J by 7 bases, and 7 bases separated the two germline ends. Looked up from germline, CDR1 is MNHEY and CDR2 is SVGAGI. The CDR3 extends over 13 amino acids. This CDR3 reads CASSYSMRQPQHF. CDR3 in DNA: TGTGCCAGCAGTTACTCGATGAGGCAGCCCCAGCATTTT.

V usage is TRBV6-6 and J usage is TRBJ1-2; 7 bases fit TRBD1. The V gene's germline CDR1 is MNHNY and CDR2 SVGAGI (reference sequence). The CDR3 runs 16 residues. J gave up 5 bases and V 6 bases, and 15 bases lay outside the gene matches. The CDR3 protein is CASSSDPATGVYGYTF. CDR3 bases: TGTGCCAGCAGCTCTGATCCGGCAACAGGGGTATATGGCTACACCTTC.

The V and J genes are TRBV5-4 and TRBJ2-1; tentatively, D is TRBD2 (5 bases). The V gene's germline CDR1 is SGHNT and CDR2 YYREEE (reference sequence). V shed 0 bases and J shed 8 bases, with 15 bases lying between them. The CDR3 consists of 15 residues. CDR3: CASSLALRRSDEQFF. Written as DNA, the CDR3 is TGTGCCAGCAGCTTGGCTCTAAGGAGGAGCGATGAGCAGTTCTTC.

J is TRBJ2-3 and V is TRBV7-9, with 7 bases that match TRBD2. Germline trimming cut 6 bases from V and 4 bases from J; bases unmatched to any gene: 10. This CDR3 has 15 amino acids. CDR1 SEHNR and CDR2 FQNEAQ come from the germline V gene (reference sequence). CDR3 sequence (DNA): TGTGCCAGCAGTCCGGGGGGTCCGAGGTCAGATACGCAGTATTTT. Translated: CASSPGGPRSDTQYF.

The V and J genes are TRBV10-1 and TRBJ1-2; D call uncertain. CDR3 size: 13 residues. Germline-derived CDR1 and CDR2 are WNHNN and SYGVQD (reference sequence). Trimming took 4 bases from V and 4 from J, leaving 10 bases between them. The CDR3 nucleotides are TGCGCCAGCAGTGGTGGCTTCGGCTATGGCTACACCTTC. Translation gives CASSGGFGYGYTF.

This clone is a singleton in its sample. V and J are TRBV6-2 or TRBV6-3 and TRBJ1-5; TRBD1 agrees at 7 bases. Trimming removed 4 bases from V and 6 bases from J; junction bases left unmatched: 9. CDR3 length: 15 residues. Germline assignment: CDR1 MNHEY and CDR2 SVGEGT. The CDR3 DNA reads as TGTGCCAGCAGTTCCCAGGGGGGCTATGGTCAGCCCCAGCATTTT. Its translation: CASSSQGGYGQPQHF.

The rearrangement joins TRBV2 to TRBJ2-1; the D gene is possibly TRBD2 (5 bases). Germline-derived CDR1 and CDR2 are SNHLY and FYNNEI. CDR3 size: 12 residues. V lost 10 bases and J 7 bases, leaving 14 bases between the germline ends. CDR3 residues: CATRGDLNEQFF. For the CDR3, the DNA is TGTGCCACCCGGGGAGACCTGAATGAGCAGTTCTTC.

J is TRBJ1-4 and V is TRBV27, with D maybe TRBD1 (6 bases). The CDR3 spans 13 residues. The V gene lost 3 bases and the J gene lost 8 bases, with 10 bases spanning the gap. The germline V gene encodes CDR1 MNHEY and CDR2 SMNVEV (reference sequence). For the CDR3, the DNA is TGTGCCAGCAGTTTCGGGGGCGAGGAAAAACTGTTTTTT. Translated: CASSFGGEEKLFF.

The chain carries TRBV28 and TRBJ2-3, with D perhaps TRBD2 (5 bases). This CDR3 region has 14 residues. Trimming cost V 2 bases and J 0 bases, with 6 bases left between them. The germline CDR1 and CDR2 sequences are MDHEN and SYDVKM. The CDR3 DNA is TGTGCCAGCAGTTTAAGCGGCAGCACAGATACGCAGTATTTT. Its protein is CASSLSGSTDTQYF.

This clone was observed a single time. This sequence joins TRBV27 and TRBJ1-5; D gene unclear. The germline gives CDR1 MNHEY, CDR2 SMNVEV (reference sequence). The CDR3 covers 13 residues. Trimming pared 3 bases from V and 4 bases from J, leaving 7 bases between. CDR3: CASSLGINQPQHF. CDR3 DNA: TGTGCCAGCAGTTTGGGGATTAATCAGCCCCAGCATTTT.